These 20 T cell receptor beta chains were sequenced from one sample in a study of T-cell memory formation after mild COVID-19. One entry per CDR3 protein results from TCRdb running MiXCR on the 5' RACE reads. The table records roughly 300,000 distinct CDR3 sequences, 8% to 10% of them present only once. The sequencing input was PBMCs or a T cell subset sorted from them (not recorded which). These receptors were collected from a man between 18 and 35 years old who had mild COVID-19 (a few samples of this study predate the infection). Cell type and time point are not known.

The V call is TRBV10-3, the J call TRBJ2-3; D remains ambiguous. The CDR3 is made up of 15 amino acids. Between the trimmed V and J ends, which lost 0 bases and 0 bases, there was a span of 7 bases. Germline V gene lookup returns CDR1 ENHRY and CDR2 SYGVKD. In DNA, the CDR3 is TGTGCCATCAGTGAGTCAGGCTCTAGCACAGATACGCAGTATTTT. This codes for CAISESGSSTDTQYF.

The CDR3 region is CASSLRQGLGSQYF. The DNA of the CDR3 is TGTGCCAGCAGTTTACGACAGGGCCTCGGTTCGCAGTATTTT. The chain employs TRBV12-3 or TRBV12-4 and TRBJ2-3; 7 bases map to TRBD1. The CDR3 spans 14 residues. Trimming took 2 bases from V and 10 from J; bases not matched to a gene: 9.

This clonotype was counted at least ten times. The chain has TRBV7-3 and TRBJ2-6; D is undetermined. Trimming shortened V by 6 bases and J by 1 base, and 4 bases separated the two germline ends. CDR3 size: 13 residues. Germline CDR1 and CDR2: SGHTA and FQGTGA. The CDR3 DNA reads TGTGCCAGCAGGCCTTCTGGGGCCAACGTCCTGACTTTC. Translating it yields CASRPSGANVLTF.

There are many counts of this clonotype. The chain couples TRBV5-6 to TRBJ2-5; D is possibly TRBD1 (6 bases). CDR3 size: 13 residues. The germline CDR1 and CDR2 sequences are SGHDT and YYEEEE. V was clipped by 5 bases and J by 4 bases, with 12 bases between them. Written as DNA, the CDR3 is TGTGCCAGCAGACCACAGGGAGCAGAGACCCAGTACTTC. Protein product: CASRPQGAETQYF.

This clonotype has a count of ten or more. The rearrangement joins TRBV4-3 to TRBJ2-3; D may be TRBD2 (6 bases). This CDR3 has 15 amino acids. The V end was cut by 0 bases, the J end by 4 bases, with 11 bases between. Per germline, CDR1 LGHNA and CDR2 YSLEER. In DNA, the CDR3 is TGCGCCAGCAGCCAAGAATGGAGGGGAGCAGATACGCAGTATTTT. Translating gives CASSQEWRGADTQYF.

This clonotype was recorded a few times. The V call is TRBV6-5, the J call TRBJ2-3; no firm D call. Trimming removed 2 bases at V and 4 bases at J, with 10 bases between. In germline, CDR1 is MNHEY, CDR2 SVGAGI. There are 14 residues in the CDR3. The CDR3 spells CASSYTRSSDTQYF. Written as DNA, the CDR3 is TGTGCCAGCAGTTACACCCGAAGTTCAGATACGCAGTATTTT.

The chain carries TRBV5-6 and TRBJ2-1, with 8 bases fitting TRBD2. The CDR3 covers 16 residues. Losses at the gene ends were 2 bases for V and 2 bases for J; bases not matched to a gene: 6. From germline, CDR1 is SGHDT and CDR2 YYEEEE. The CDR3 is CASSLQRGSTYNEQFF. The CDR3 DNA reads TGTGCCAGCAGCTTACAGCGGGGGAGCACCTACAATGAGCAGTTCTTC. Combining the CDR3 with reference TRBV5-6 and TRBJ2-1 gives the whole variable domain DAGVTQSPTHLIKTRGQQVTLRCSPKSGHDTVSWYQQALGQGPQFIFQYYEEEERQRGNFPDRFSGHQFPNYSSELNVNALLLGDSALYLCASSLQRGSTYNEQFFGPGTRLTVL.

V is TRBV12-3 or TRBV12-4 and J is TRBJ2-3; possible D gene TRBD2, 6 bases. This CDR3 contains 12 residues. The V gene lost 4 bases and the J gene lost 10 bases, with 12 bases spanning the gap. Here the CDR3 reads CASSSSERAQYF. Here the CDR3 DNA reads TGTGCCAGCAGTTCCTCAGAGCGGGCGCAGTATTTT.

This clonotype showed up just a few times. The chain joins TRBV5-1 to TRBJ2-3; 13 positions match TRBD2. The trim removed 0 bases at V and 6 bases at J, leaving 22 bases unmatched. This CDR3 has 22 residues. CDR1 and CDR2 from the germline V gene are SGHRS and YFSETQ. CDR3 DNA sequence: TGCGCCAGCAGCTTGGTACTAGCGGGGGGGTCTTCACCACCCATCTCCACCGATACGCAGTATTTT. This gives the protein CASSLVLAGGSSPPISTDTQYF. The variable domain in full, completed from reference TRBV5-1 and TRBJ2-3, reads KAGVTQTPRYLIKTRGQQVTLSCSPISGHRSVSWYQQTPGQGLQFLFEYFSETQRNKGNFPGRFSGRQFSNSRSEMNVSTLELGDSALYLCASSLVLAGGSSPPISTDTQYFGPGTRLTVL.

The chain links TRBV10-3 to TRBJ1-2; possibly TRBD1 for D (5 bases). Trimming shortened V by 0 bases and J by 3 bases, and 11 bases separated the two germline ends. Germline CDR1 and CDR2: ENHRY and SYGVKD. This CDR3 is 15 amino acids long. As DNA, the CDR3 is TGTGCCATCAGTGAGTCACCACAGGTCGACTATGGCTACACCTTC. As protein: CAISESPQVDYGYTF.

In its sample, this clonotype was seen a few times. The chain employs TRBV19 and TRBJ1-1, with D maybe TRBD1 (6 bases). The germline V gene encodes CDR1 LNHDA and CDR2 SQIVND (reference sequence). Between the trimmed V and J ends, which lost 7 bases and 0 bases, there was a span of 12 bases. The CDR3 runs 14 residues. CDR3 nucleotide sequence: TGTGCCAGTATTGAGGACAGCATGAACACTGAAGCTTTCTTT. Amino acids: CASIEDSMNTEAFF.

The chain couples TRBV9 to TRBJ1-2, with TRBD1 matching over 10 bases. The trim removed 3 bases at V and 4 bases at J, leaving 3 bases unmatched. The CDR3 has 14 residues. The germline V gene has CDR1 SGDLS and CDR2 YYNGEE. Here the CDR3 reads CASSATGGAYGYTF. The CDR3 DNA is TGTGCCAGCAGCGCGACAGGGGGCGCCTATGGCTACACCTTC. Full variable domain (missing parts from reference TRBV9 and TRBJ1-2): DSGVTQTPKHLITATGQRVTLRCSPRSGDLSVYWYQQSLDQGLQFLIQYYNGEERAKGNILERFSAQQFPDLHSELNLSSLELGDSALYFCASSATGGAYGYTFGSGTRLTVV.

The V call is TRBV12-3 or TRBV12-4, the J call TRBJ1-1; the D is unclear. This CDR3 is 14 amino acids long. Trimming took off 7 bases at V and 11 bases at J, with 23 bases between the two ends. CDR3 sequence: CASNSGVKRAKAFF. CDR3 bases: TGTGCCAGCAATAGTGGAGTAAAACGGGCCAAGGCTTTCTTT.

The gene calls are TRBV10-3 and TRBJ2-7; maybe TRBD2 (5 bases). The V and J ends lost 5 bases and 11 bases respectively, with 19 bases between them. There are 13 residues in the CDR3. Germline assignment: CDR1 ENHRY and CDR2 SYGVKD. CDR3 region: CAISPEASQAKYF. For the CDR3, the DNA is TGTGCCATCAGTCCTGAAGCTAGCCAGGCGAAGTACTTC.

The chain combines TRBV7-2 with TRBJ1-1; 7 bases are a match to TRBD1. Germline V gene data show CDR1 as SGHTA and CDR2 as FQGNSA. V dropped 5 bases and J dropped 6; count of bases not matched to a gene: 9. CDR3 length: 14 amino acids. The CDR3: CASSERQGGPEAFF. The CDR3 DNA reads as TGTGCCAGCAGCGAAAGACAGGGTGGCCCTGAAGCTTTCTTT.

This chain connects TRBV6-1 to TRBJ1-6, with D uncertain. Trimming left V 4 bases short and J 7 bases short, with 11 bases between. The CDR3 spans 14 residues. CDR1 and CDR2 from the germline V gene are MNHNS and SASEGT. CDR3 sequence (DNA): TGTGCCAGCAGTGTGTTAGGTCGGAATTCACCCCTCCACTTT. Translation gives CASSVLGRNSPLHF.

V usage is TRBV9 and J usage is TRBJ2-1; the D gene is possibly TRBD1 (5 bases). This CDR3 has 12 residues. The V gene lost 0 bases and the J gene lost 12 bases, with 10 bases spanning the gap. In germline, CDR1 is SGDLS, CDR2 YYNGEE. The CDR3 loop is CASSVDQGLQFF. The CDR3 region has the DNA TGTGCCAGCAGCGTAGATCAGGGTTTGCAGTTCTTC.

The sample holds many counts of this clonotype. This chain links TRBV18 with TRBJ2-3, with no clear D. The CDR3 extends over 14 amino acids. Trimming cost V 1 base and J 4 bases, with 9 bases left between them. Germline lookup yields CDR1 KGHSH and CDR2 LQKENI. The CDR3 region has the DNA TGTGCCAGCTCACCACAAACCAAAGCAGATACGCAGTATTTT. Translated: CASSPQTKADTQYF.

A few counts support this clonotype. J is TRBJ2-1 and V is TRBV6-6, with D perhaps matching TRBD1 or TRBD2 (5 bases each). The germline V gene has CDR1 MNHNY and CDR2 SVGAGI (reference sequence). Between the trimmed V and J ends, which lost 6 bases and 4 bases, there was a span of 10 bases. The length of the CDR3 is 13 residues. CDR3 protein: CASSRGQYNEQFF. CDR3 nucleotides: TGTGCCAGCAGCCGGGGCCAATACAATGAGCAGTTCTTC.

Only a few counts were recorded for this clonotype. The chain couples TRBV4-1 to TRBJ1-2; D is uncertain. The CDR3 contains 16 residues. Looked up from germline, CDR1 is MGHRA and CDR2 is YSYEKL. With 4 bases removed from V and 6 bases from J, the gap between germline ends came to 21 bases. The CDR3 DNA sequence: TGCGCCAGCAGCCCCCGATTGAGTCTCTACCCCGATGGCTACACCTTC. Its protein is CASSPRLSLYPDGYTF.